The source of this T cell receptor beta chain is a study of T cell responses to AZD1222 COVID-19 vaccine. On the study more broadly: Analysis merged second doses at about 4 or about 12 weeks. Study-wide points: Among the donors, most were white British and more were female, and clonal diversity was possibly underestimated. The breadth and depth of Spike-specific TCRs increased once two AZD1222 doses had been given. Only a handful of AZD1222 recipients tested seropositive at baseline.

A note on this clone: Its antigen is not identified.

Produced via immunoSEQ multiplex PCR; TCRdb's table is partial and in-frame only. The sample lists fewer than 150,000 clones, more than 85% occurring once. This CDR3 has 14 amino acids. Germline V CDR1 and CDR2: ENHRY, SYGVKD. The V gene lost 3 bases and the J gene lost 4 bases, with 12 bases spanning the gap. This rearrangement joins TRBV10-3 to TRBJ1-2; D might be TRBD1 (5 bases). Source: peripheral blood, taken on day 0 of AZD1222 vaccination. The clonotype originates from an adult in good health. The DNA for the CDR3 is TGTGCCATCAGTGAATCTGGGGCCCTCTATGGCTACACCTTC. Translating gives CAISESGALYGYTF.